Detailed here is one TCR beta chain. These data belong to a study of T cell responses to AZD1222 COVID-19 vaccine. Assay used: immunoSEQ multiplex PCR; TCRdb lists only in-frame clones, some missing. The sample shows some 110,000 clones, 70% to 90% of them seen only once. The CDR3 contains 12 residues. V was pared by 4 bases and J by 7 bases, with 10 bases between. From germline, CDR1 is MNHEY and CDR2 SVGAGI. The gene calls are TRBV6-5 and TRBJ1-2, with unresolved D. This material consisted of peripheral blood, taken on day 0 of MenACWY control vaccination. This TCR came from an adult in good health. CDR3 DNA: TGTGCCAGCAGTTTCCAACCCCCTGGCTACACCTTC. This translates into CASSFQPPGYTF.